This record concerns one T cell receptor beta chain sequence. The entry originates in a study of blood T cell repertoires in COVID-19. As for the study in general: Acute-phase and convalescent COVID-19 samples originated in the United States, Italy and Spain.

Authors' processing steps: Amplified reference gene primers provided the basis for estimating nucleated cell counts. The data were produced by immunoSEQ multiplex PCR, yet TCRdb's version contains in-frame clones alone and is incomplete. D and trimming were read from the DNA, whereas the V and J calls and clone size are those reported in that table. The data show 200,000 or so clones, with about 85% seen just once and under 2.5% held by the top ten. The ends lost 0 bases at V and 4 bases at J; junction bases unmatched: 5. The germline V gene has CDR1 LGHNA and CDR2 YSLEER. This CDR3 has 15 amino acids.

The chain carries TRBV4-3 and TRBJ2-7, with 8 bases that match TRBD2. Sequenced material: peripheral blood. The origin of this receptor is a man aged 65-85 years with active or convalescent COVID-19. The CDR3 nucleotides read TGCGCCAGCAGCCAAGAAGTCGGGGGGGTGTACGAGCAGTACTTC. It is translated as CASSQEVGGVYEQYF.